The rows below give T cell receptor beta chains drawn from one sample of a study of blood T cells in healthy people across ages. TCRdb re-analysed the 5' RACE reads in MiXCR, keeping a single row per CDR3 protein. The table shows roughly 700,000 distinct CDR3 sequences, with about half occurring only once. Sequencing input: blood. The receptors come from an older woman in good health. Each CDR3 is given with its conserved first and last residue. A D gene is named only where the DNA matches it firmly. Clone sizes are given selectively: once, few, many, or a class where the clone is expanded.

V gene,J gene,CDR3 length,clone size,D gene,CDR3 protein,CDR3 DNA
TRBV7-2,TRBJ1-2,17,NA,TRBD1,CASSLVASGQGDYGYTF,TGTGCCAGCAGCTTAGTAGCATCGGGACAGGGTGACTATGGCTACACCTTC
TRBV6-2/TRBV6-3,TRBJ2-7,14,few,TRBD2,CASSRSGNLYEQYF,TGTGCCAGCAGTCGTAGCGGGAACCTCTACGAGCAGTACTTC
TRBV7-2,TRBJ2-2,15,NA,NA,CASSLVQQGFGELFF,TGTGCCAGCAGCTTAGTTCAACAGGGATTCGGGGAGCTGTTTTTT
TRBV5-1,TRBJ2-7,14,few,TRBD1,CASAPGSETGEQYF,TGCGCCAGCGCCCCGGGGTCAGAGACAGGGGAGCAGTACTTC
TRBV18,TRBJ2-5,14,NA,NA,CASSPTTGQETQYF,TGTGCCAGCTCACCTACTACAGGCCAAGAGACCCAGTACTTC
TRBV7-9,TRBJ1-2,13,few,TRBD1,CASSYRQGYGYTF,TGTGCCAGCAGCTACAGACAGGGCTATGGCTACACCTTC
TRBV21-1,TRBJ1-2,15,few,NA,CASSNQGEINYGYTF,TGTGCCAGCAGCAACCAGGGAGAGATTAACTATGGCTACACCTTC
TRBV20-1,TRBJ2-3,13,NA,NA,CSAKGGIADTQYF,TGCAGTGCTAAAGGGGGTATTGCAGATACGCAGTATTTT
TRBV29-1,TRBJ2-1,12,NA,TRBD1,CSVADREDEQFF,TGCAGCGTTGCGGACAGGGAGGATGAGCAGTTCTTC
TRBV7-2,TRBJ2-1,13,many,NA,CASSFSQNNEQFF,TGTGCCAGCAGCTTTTCACAAAACAATGAGCAGTTCTTC
TRBV7-9,TRBJ2-1,12,NA,NA,CASTWGLNEQFF,TGTGCCAGCACATGGGGGTTGAATGAGCAGTTCTTC
TRBV3-1,TRBJ2-4,18,NA,NA,CASSQEVGRTLAKNIQYF,TGTGCCAGCAGCCAAGAAGTTGGGAGAACCTTAGCCAAAAACATTCAGTACTTC
TRBV30,TRBJ2-6,15,few,TRBD1,CACRDRSSGANVLTF,TGTGCCTGCCGGGACAGAAGCTCTGGGGCCAACGTCCTGACTTTC
TRBV27,TRBJ2-5,14,NA,NA,CASRPLGAGETQYF,TGTGCCAGCAGACCATTGGGAGCCGGGGAGACCCAGTACTTC
TRBV7-9,TRBJ1-6,14,NA,NA,CASSLGTSTSPLHF,TGTGCCAGCAGCTTAGGGACGTCCACATCACCCCTCCACTTT
TRBV6-2/TRBV6-3,TRBJ1-2,14,NA,NA,CASSPRGTLYGYTF,TGTGCCAGCAGCCCGAGGGGCACCCTCTATGGCTACACCTTC
TRBV12-3/TRBV12-4,TRBJ2-7,15,NA,NA,CASSLPPGPRSEQYF,TGTGCCAGCAGCCTCCCCCCGGGCCCTAGATCCGAGCAGTACTTC
TRBV7-2,TRBJ2-7,15,NA,NA,CASSSWTGSLYEQYF,TGTGCCAGCAGCTCTTGGACGGGAAGTCTCTACGAGCAGTACTTC
TRBV20-1,TRBJ1-4,13,NA,NA,CSASHGVKEKLFF,TGCAGTGCTTCTCATGGGGTAAAGGAAAAACTGTTTTTT
TRBV7-2,TRBJ2-2,15,once,TRBD2,CASSRLAGVSGELFF,TGTGCCAGCAGCCGACTAGCGGGAGTGTCCGGGGAGCTGTTTTTT
TRBV28,TRBJ2-7,15,once,NA,CASSLPGTASYEQYF,TGTGCCAGCAGTTTGCCCGGGACTGCCTCCTACGAGCAGTACTTC
TRBV20-1,TRBJ2-3,16,NA,TRBD2,CSARGGSSGRADTQYF,TGCAGTGCTAGAGGGGGGTCTAGCGGGAGGGCAGATACGCAGTATTTT
TRBV24-1,TRBJ2-5,15,many,TRBD1,CATSVSDRGRETQYF,TGTGCCACCAGTGTTTCCGACAGGGGGAGGGAGACCCAGTACTTC
TRBV7-2,TRBJ1-2,13,NA,NA,CASSPRRVDGYTF,TGTGCCAGCAGCCCCCGTAGGGTCGATGGCTACACCTTC
TRBV7-2,TRBJ2-1,11,NA,NA,CASSNRSEQFF,TGTGCCAGCAGTAATAGAAGTGAGCAGTTCTTC
TRBV7-3,TRBJ1-2,13,NA,NA,CASSLDTSYGYTF,TGTGCCAGCAGCCTCGATACATCGTATGGCTACACCTTC
TRBV21-1,TRBJ2-4,22,few,NA,CASSQRGHKPLSHKLAKNIQYF,TGTGCCAGCAGCCAGCGGGGACATAAACCTCTTTCACACAAGCTAGCCAAAAACATTCAGTACTTC
TRBV6-2/TRBV6-3,TRBJ2-1,15,NA,NA,CASSFGQGGYNEQFF,TGTGCCAGCAGTTTTGGGCAGGGGGGGTACAATGAGCAGTTCTTC
TRBV7-9,TRBJ2-3,12,few,NA,CASSQYTDTQYF,TGTGCCAGCAGCCAATATACAGATACGCAGTATTTT
TRBV18,TRBJ2-5,15,few,NA,CASSRIQDRQETQYF,TGTGCCAGCTCCCGAATACAGGACCGACAAGAGACCCAGTACTTC
TRBV5-1,TRBJ2-7,18,few,TRBD2,CASSSRGLAGDLVYEQYF,TGCGCCAGCAGCTCCAGAGGACTAGCGGGAGATTTGGTCTACGAGCAGTACTTC
TRBV27,TRBJ2-1,16,NA,NA,CASGNRRTLVYNEQFF,TGTGCCAGCGGGAATCGGCGGACCTTGGTCTACAATGAGCAGTTCTTC
TRBV7-2,TRBJ1-2,12,few,NA,CASSPDRYGYTF,TGTGCCAGCAGCCCAGACAGATATGGCTACACCTTC
TRBV28,TRBJ1-2,13,many,NA,CASSQSSNYGYTF,TGTGCCAGCAGTCAATCTAGCAACTATGGCTACACCTTC
TRBV15,TRBJ1-2,15,NA,TRBD1,CATSGRDRGPYGYTF,TGTGCCACCAGCGGCCGGGACAGGGGACCCTATGGCTACACCTTC
TRBV5-1,TRBJ1-1,17,few,TRBD1,CASSFITGQGMNTEAFF,TGCGCCAGCAGCTTTATCACGGGACAGGGTATGAACACTGAAGCTTTCTTT
TRBV7-6,TRBJ2-3,17,few,TRBD2,CASSQAGLARYTDTQYF,TGTGCCAGCAGCCAGGCGGGACTAGCAAGATACACAGATACGCAGTATTTT
TRBV10-3,TRBJ2-3,14,NA,NA,CAISEWSTADTQYF,TGTGCCATCAGTGAGTGGAGCACCGCAGATACGCAGTATTTT
TRBV6-1,TRBJ2-3,15,NA,TRBD2,CASSRGGPQADTQYF,TGTGCCAGCAGTCGGGGGGGGCCTCAAGCAGATACGCAGTATTTT
TRBV7-2,TRBJ2-3,16,few,TRBD1,CASSDPGTGVVDTQYF,TGTGCCAGCAGCGACCCCGGGACAGGGGTTGTCGATACGCAGTATTTT
TRBV5-1,TRBJ2-1,11,few,NA,CASSIGREQFF,TGCGCCAGCAGCATCGGACGTGAGCAGTTCTTC
TRBV20-1,TRBJ2-1,17,NA,TRBD2,CTAGLAGGLSSYNEQFF,TGCACCGCCGGGCTAGCGGGAGGCCTAAGCTCCTACAATGAGCAGTTCTTC
TRBV27,TRBJ2-3,18,NA,NA,CASSPSTYSNPSTDTQYF,TGTGCCAGCAGTCCATCAACCTACAGCAACCCTAGCACAGATACGCAGTATTTT
TRBV9,TRBJ2-7,14,NA,NA,CASTVGPSSYEQYF,TGTGCCAGCACAGTTGGCCCGAGCTCCTACGAGCAGTACTTC
TRBV15,TRBJ2-1,15,NA,NA,CATSRDLREDNEQFF,TGTGCCACCAGCAGAGATCTACGGGAAGACAATGAGCAGTTCTTC
TRBV11-2,TRBJ2-3,15,NA,NA,CASSIGQPGTDTQYF,TGTGCCAGCAGCATTGGACAACCCGGCACAGATACGCAGTATTTT
TRBV6-2/TRBV6-3,TRBJ2-7,13,NA,NA,CASPSGSSYEQYF,TGTGCCAGCCCGTCCGGGAGCTCCTACGAGCAGTACTTC
TRBV29-1,TRBJ1-2,8,NA,NA,CSVGPYTF,TGCAGCGTGGGCCCCTACACCTTC
TRBV6-1,TRBJ1-5,14,NA,NA,CASSVLGPNRPQHF,TGTGCCAGCAGTGTCCTAGGACCTAATCGGCCCCAGCATTTT
TRBV20-1,TRBJ1-5,11,NA,TRBD1,CSATIGTVQHF,TGCAGTGCTACTATAGGGACAGTCCAGCATTTT
TRBV9,TRBJ2-7,13,few,NA,CASSVGEAYEQYF,TGTGCCAGCAGCGTAGGTGAAGCCTACGAGCAGTACTTC
TRBV29-1,TRBJ2-1,14,few,TRBD2,CSGSVPGGRDEQFF,TGCAGCGGGTCGGTTCCGGGGGGTAGGGATGAGCAGTTCTTC
TRBV20-1,TRBJ2-7,15,NA,NA,CSAVSRGASSYEQYF,TGCAGTGCTGTTAGTCGGGGGGCCAGCTCCTACGAGCAGTACTTC
TRBV5-1,TRBJ1-2,14,NA,NA,CASSLDPRSYGYTF,TGCGCCAGCAGCTTGGACCCTCGGTCCTATGGCTACACCTTC
TRBV27,TRBJ1-1,11,NA,NA,CASRTSKEAFF,TGTGCCAGCAGGACCTCCAAGGAAGCTTTCTTT
TRBV2,TRBJ2-1,16,NA,NA,CASSAQSWRSYNEQFF,TGTGCCAGCAGTGCCCAGAGCTGGCGCTCCTACAATGAGCAGTTCTTC